This TCR beta chain was retrieved from a study of T cell repertoires in cytomegalovirus infection. The overall study: In public TCR beta signatures, there were indications of both CMV infection and matching HLA type. General study points: The cumulative frequency of public TCR beta families identified carriers of CMV plus the relevant HLA. Dominating the ex vivo response were TCR beta clonotypes that were CMV-specific and HLA-C-restricted.

One entry per CDR3 protein results from TCRdb running MiXCR on the reads. The data show 110,000 to 150,000 distinct CDR3 sequences, roughly 6.5% seen once. Germline V gene sequence: CDR1 ENHRY, CDR2 SYGVKD. CDR3 length: 13 residues. The germline V and J ends were trimmed by 4 bases and 2 bases, with 8 bases remaining between them. This clonotype was recorded many times. The antigen is unknown. The sample taken for sequencing was PBMCs. The gene calls are TRBV10-3 and TRBJ1-2, with D tentatively TRBD1 (6 bases). This TCR was recovered from a human donor in good health (CMV status not recorded). Some clones in this sample may be carry-over from other donors' samples. The CDR3 sequence: CAISGQENYGYTF. CDR3 nucleotides: TGTGCCATCAGTGGACAGGAAAACTATGGCTACACCTTC.